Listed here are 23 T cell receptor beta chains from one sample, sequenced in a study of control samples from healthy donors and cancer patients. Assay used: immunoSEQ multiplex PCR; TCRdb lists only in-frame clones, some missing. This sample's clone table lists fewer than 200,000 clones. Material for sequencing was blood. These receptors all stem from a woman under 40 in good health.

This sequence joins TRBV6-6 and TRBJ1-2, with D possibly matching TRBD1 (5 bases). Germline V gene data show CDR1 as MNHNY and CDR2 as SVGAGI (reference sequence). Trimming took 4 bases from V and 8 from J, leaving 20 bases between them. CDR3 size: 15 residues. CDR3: CASSFSRGPKYGYTF. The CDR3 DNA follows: TGTGCCAGCAGTTTTAGTCGGGGACCCAAATACGGCTACACCTTC.

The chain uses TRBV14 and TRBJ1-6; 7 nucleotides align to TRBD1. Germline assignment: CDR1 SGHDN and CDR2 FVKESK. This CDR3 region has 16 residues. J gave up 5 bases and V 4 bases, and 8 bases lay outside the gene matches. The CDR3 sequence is CASSLLGQRNNSPLHF. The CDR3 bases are TGTGCCAGCAGCCTCCTGGGACAGCGAAATAATTCACCCCTCCACTTT.

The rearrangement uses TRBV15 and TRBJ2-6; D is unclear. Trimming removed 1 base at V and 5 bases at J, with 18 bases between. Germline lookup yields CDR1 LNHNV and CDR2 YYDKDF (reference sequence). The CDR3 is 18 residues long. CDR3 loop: CATSRVGSGTLRANVLTF. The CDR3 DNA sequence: TGTGCCACCAGCAGAGTAGGGTCAGGAACATTAAGGGCCAACGTCCTGACTTTC.

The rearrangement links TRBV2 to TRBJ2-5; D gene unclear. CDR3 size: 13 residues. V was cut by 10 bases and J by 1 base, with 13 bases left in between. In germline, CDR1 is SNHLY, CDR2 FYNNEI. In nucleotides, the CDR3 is TGTGCCAAATCAACCGGGCCCCAAGAGACCCAGTACTTC. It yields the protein CAKSTGPQETQYF.

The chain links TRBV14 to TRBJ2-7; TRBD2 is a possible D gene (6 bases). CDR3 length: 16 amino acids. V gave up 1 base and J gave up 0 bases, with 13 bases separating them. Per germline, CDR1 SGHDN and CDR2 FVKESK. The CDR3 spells CASSQGPGRSSYEQYF. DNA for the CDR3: TGTGCCAGCAGCCAAGGCCCGGGGAGGAGCTCCTACGAGCAGTACTTC. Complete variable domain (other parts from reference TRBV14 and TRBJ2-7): EAGVTQFPSHSVIEKGQTVTLRCDPISGHDNLYWYRRVMGKEIKFLLHFVKESKQDESGMPNNRFLAERTGGTYSTLKVQPAELEDSGVYFCASSQGPGRSSYEQYFGPGTRLTVT.

As DNA, the CDR3 is TGTGCCAGCAGTTTTACGGTTGGTGGCGAAGCTTTCTTT. Translated: CASSFTVGGEAFF. V gene TRBV12-3 or TRBV12-4 combines with J gene TRBJ1-1, with D unclear. The CDR3 totals 13 residues. The V end was cut by 3 bases, the J end by 8 bases, with 13 bases between.

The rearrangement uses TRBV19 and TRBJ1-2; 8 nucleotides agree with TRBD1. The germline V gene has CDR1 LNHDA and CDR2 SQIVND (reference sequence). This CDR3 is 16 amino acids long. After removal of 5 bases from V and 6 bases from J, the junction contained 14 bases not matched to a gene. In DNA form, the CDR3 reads TGTGCCAGTAGTCCAGCTCCAGGGGGCAGGGGTAATGGCTACACCTTC. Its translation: CASSPAPGGRGNGYTF.

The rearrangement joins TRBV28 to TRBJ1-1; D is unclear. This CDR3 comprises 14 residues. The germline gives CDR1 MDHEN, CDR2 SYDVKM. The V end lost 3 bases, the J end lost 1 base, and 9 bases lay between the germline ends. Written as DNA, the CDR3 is TGTGCCAGCAGTTTGGTACGGCAGAACACTGAAGCTTTCTTT. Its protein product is CASSLVRQNTEAFF.

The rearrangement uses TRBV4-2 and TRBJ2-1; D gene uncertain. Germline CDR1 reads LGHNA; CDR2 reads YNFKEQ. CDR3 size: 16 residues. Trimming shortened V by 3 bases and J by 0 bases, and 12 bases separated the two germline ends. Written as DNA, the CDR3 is TGTGCCAGCAGCCACGCGCCTCCTCCCTCCTACAATGAGCAGTTCTTC. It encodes CASSHAPPPSYNEQFF.

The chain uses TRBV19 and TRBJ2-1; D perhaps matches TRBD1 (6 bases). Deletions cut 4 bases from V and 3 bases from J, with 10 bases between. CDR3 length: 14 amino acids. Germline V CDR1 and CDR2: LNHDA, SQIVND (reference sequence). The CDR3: CASSTRTDYNEQFF. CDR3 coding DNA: TGTGCCAGTAGTACCCGGACAGACTACAATGAGCAGTTCTTC. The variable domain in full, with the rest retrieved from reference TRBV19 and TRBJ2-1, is DGGITQSPKYLFRKEGQNVTLSCEQNLNHDAMYWYRQDPGQGLRLIYYSQIVNDFQKGDIAEGYSVSREKKESFPLTVTSAQKNPTAFYLCASSTRTDYNEQFFGPGTRLTVL.

The DNA of the CDR3 is TGTGCCAGCAGTGACGAAGGAGATAATTCACCCCTCCACTTT. Translating gives CASSDEGDNSPLHF. The rearrangement joins TRBV6-4 to TRBJ1-6; no clear D. The CDR3 loop spans 14 amino acids. Trimming removed 2 bases at V and 5 bases at J, with 7 bases between. Looked up from germline, CDR1 is MRHNA and CDR2 is SNTAGT.

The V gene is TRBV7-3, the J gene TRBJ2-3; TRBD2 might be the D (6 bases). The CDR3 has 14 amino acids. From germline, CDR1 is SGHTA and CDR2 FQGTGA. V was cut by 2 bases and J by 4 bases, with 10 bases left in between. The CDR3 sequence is CASSLSGLSDTQYF. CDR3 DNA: TGTGCCAGCAGCTTATCGGGACTGTCAGATACGCAGTATTTT.

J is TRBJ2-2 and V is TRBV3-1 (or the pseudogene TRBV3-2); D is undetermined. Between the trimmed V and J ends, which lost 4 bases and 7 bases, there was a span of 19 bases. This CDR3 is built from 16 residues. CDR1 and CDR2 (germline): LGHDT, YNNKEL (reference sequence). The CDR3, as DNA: TGTGCCAGCAGCCTCTTTTGGAGCACATCTATCGGGGAGCTGTTTTTT. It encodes CASSLFWSTSIGELFF.

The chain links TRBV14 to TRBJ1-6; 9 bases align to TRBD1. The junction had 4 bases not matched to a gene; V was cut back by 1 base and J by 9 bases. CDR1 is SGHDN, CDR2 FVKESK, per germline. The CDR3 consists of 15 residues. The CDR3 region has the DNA TGTGCCAGCAGCCAAGTGACAGGGGGAGTTTCACCCCTCCACTTT. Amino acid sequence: CASSQVTGGVSPLHF. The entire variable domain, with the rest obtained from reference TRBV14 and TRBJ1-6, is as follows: EAGVTQFPSHSVIEKGQTVTLRCDPISGHDNLYWYRRVMGKEIKFLLHFVKESKQDESGMPNNRFLAERTGGTYSTLKVQPAELEDSGVYFCASSQVTGGVSPLHFGNGTRLTVT.

CDR3 sequence: CASSQDQQGTYGYTF. The CDR3 nucleotides read TGTGCCAGCAGCCAAGATCAACAGGGAACCTATGGCTACACCTTC. The genes are TRBV7-2 and TRBJ1-2, with a tentative D call TRBD1 (6 bases). The CDR3 is 15 residues long. Germline V gene lookup returns CDR1 SGHTA and CDR2 FQGNSA. V was shortened by 5 bases and J by 4 bases, with 17 bases between the two germline ends.

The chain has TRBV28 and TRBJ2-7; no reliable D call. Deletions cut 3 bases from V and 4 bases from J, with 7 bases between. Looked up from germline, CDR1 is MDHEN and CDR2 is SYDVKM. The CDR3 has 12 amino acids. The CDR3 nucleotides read TGTGCCAGCAGTTTTACACCATACGAGCAGTACTTC. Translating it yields CASSFTPYEQYF.

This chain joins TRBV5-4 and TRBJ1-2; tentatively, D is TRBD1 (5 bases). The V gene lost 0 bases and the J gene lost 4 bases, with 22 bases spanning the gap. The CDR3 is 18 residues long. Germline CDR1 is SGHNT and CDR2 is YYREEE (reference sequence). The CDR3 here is CASSLGAPRTRHRYGYTF. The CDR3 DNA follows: TGTGCCAGCAGCTTGGGGGCTCCGAGGACAAGACATCGCTATGGCTACACCTTC.

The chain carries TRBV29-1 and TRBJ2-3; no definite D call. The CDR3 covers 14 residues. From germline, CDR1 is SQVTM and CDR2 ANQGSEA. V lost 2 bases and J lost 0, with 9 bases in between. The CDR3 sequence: CSVEISHSTDTQYF. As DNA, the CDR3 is TGCAGCGTTGAAATCAGCCACAGCACAGATACGCAGTATTTT.

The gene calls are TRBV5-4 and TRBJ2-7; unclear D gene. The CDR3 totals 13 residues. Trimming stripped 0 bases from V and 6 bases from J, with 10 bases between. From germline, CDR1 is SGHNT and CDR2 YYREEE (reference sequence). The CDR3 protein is CASSLAGSPEQYF. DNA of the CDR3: TGTGCCAGCAGCTTGGCCGGCTCTCCCGAGCAGTACTTC.

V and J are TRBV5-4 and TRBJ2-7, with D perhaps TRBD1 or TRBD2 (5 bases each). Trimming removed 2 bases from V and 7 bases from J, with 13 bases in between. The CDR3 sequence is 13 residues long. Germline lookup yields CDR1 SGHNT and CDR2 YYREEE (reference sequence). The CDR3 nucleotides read TGTGCCAGCAGCTTATCCCCAGGGAGAGAGCAGTACTTC. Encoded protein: CASSLSPGREQYF.

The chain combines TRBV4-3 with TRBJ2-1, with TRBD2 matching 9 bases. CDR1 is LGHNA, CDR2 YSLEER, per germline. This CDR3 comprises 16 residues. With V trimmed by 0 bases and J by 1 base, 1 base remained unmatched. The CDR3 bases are TGCGCCAGCAGCCAAGATGCGGGGGGGTCCTACAATGAGCAGTTCTTC. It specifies CASSQDAGGSYNEQFF.

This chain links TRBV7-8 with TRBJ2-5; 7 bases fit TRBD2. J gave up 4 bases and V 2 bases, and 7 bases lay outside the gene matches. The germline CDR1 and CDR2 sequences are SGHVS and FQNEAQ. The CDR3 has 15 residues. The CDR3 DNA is TGTGCCAGCAGCTTACAGGGCGGGGGTGGAGAGACCCAGTACTTC. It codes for CASSLQGGGGETQYF.

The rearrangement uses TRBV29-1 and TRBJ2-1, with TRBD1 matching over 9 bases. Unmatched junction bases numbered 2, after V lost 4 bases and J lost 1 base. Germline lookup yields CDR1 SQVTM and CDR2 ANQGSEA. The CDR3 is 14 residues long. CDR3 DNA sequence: TGCAGCGTTGGAGGGACAGGGTCCTACAATGAGCAGTTCTTC. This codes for CSVGGTGSYNEQFF.